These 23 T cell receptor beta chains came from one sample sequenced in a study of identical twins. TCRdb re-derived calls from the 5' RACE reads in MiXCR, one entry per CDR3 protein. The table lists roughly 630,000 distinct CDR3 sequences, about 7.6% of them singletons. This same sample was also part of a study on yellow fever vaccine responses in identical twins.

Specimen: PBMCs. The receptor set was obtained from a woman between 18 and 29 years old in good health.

CDR3 sequence: CASSPEDRVDYGYTF. In DNA form, the CDR3 reads TGTGCCAGCTCACCAGAAGACAGGGTTGACTATGGCTACACCTTC. The chain has TRBV18 and TRBJ1-2, with TRBD1 identical over 7 bases. Germline loops: CDR1 KGHSH, CDR2 LQKENI. J lost 3 bases, V lost 2 bases, and 6 bases had no gene match. The CDR3 has 15 residues.

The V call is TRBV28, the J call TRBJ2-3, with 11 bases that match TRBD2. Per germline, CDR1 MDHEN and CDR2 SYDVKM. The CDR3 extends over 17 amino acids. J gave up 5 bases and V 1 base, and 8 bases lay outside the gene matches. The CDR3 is CASSLFSSGRDEDTQYF. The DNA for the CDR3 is TGTGCCAGCAGTTTATTCAGTAGCGGGAGGGATGAAGATACGCAGTATTTT.

The CDR3 DNA is TGTGCCAGCAGCTCCCTCGGGGGCAGGGTGGACACAGATACGCAGTATTTT. It translates to CASSSLGGRVDTDTQYF. This chain connects TRBV7-3 to TRBJ2-3, with D perhaps matching TRBD1 or TRBD2 (6 bases each). From germline, CDR1 is SGHTA and CDR2 FQGTGA. The CDR3 contains 17 residues. V lost 4 bases to trimming and J lost 2 bases, with 19 bases between them.

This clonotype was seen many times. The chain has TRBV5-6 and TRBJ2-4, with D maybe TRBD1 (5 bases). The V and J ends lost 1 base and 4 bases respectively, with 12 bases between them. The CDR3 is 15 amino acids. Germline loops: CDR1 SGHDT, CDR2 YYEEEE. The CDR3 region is CASSLTGTPKNIQYF. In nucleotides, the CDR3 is TGTGCCAGCAGCTTGACAGGAACGCCGAAAAACATTCAGTACTTC.

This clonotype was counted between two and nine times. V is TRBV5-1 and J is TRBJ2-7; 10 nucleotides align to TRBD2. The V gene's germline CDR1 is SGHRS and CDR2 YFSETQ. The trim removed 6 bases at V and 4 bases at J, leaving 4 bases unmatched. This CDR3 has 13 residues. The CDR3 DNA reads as TGCGCCAGCAAAACTAGCGGGGAATACGAGCAGTACTTC. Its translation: CASKTSGEYEQYF.

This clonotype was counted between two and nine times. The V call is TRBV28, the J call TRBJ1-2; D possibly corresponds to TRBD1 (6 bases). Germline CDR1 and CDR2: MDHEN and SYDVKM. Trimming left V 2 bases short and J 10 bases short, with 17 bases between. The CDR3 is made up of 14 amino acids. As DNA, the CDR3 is TGTGCCAGCAGTTTAACACGATGGGACATAGTCTACACCTTC. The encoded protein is CASSLTRWDIVYTF.

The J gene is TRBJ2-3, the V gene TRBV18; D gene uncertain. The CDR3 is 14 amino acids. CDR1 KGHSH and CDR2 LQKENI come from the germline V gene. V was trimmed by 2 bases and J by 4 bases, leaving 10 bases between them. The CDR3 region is CASSPTGRPDTQYF. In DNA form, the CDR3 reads TGTGCCAGCTCACCAACCGGGCGGCCAGATACGCAGTATTTT.

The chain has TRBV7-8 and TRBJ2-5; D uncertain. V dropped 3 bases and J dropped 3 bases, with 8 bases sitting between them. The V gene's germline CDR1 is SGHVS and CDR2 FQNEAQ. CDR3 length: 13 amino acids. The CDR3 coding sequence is TGTGCCAGCAGCTTTGATCAGAAAGAGACCCAGTACTTC. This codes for CASSFDQKETQYF.

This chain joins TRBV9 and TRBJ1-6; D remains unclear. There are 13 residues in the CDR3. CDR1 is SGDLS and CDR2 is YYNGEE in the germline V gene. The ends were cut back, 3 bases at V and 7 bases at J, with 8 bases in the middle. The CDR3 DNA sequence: TGTGCCAGCAGCGGTGGAACGAATTCACCCCTCCACTTT. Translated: CASSGGTNSPLHF.

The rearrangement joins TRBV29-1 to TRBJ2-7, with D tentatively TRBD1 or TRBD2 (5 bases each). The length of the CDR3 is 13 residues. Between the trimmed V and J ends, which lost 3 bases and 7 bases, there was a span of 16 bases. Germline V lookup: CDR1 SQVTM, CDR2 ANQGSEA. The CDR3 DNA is TGCAGCGTTGAGCTCCCCGGGACGAGGGAGCAGTACGTC. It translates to CSVELPGTREQYV.

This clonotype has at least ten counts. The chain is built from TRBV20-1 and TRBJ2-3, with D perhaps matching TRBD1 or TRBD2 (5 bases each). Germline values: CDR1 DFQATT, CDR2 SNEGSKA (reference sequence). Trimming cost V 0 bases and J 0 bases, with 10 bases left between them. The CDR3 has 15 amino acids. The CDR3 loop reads CSARDWGFSTDTQYF. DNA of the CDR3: TGCAGTGCTAGAGATTGGGGGTTTAGCACAGATACGCAGTATTTT.

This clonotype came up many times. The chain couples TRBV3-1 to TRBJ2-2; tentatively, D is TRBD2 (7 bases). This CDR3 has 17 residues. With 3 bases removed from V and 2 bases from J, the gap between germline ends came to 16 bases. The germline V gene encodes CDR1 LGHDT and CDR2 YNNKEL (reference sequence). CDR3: CASSHFGRGANTGELFF. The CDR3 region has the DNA TGTGCCAGCAGCCACTTTGGACGGGGGGCAAACACCGGGGAGCTGTTTTTT.

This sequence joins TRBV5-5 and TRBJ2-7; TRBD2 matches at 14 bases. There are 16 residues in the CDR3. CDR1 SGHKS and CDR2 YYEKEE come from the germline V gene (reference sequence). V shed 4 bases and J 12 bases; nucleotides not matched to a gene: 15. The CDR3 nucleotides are TGTGCCAGCAGCATCTCCCCCGGGACTAGCGGGAGTGATCCGTACTTC. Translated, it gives CASSISPGTSGSDPYF.

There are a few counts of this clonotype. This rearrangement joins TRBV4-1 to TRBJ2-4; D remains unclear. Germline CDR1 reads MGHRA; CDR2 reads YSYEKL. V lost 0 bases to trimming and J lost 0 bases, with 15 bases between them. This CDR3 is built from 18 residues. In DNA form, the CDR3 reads TGCGCCAGCAGCCAAGAGATAGGGCGACGTATAGCCAAAAACATTCAGTACTTC. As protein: CASSQEIGRRIAKNIQYF.

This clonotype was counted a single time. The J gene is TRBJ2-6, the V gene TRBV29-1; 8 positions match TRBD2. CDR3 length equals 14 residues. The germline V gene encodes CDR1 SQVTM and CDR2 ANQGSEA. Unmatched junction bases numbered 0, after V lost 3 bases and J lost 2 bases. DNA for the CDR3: TGCAGCGTTGAGCGGGGGGCTGGGGCCAACGTCCTGACTTTC. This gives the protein CSVERGAGANVLTF.

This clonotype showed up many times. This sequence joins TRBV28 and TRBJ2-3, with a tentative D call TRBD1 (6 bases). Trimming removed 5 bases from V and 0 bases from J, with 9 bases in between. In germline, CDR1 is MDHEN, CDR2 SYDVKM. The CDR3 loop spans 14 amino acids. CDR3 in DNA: TGTGCCAGCAGTACAGGGTGGAGCACAGATACGCAGTATTTT. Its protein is CASSTGWSTDTQYF.

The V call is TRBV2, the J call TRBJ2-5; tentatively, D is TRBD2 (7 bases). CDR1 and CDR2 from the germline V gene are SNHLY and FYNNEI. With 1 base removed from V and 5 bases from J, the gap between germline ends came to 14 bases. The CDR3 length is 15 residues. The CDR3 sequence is CASSEGAGALETQYF. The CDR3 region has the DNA TGTGCCAGCAGTGAAGGGGCGGGGGCCCTCGAGACCCAGTACTTC.

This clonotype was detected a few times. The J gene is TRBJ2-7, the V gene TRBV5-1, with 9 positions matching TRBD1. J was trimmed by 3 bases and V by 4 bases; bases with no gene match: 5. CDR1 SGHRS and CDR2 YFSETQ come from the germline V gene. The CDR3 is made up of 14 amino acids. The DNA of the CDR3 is TGCGCCAGCAGCCACCGGGACAGGGACTACGAGCAGTACGTC. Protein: CASSHRDRDYEQYV.

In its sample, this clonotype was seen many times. This CDR3 reads CASSLPSEAFF. In DNA, the CDR3 is TGTGCCAGCAGCTTACCAAGTGAAGCTTTCTTT. The V gene is TRBV7-9, the J gene TRBJ1-1, with unresolved D. Trimming left V 2 bases short and J 7 bases short, with 5 bases between. The CDR3 contains 11 residues. Germline V gene lookup returns CDR1 SEHNR and CDR2 FQNEAQ (reference sequence).

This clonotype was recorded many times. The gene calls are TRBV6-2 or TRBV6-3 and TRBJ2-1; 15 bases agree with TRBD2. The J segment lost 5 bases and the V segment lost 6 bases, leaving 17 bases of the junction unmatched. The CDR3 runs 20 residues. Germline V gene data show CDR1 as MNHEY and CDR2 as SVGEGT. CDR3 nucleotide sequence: TGTGCCAGCAGGCACGGACGGACTAGCGGGAGGGCGCGGTACAACAATGAGCAGTTCTTC. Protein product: CASRHGRTSGRARYNNEQFF.

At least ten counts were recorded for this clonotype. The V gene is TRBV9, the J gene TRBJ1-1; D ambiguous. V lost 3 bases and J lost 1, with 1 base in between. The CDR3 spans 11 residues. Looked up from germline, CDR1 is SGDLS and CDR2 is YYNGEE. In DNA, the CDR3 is TGTGCCAGCAGCGCGAACACTGAAGCTTTCTTT. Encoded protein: CASSANTEAFF.

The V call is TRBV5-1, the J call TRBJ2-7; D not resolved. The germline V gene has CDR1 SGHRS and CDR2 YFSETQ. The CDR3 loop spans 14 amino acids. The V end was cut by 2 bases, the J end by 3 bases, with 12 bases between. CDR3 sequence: CASSFLGRYYEQYF. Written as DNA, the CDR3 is TGCGCCAGCAGCTTTCTCGGACGGTACTACGAGCAGTACTTC.

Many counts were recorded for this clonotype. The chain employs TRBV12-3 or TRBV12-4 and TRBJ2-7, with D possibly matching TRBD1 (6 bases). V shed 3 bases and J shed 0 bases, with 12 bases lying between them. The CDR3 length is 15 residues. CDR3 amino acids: CASSFGQGTSYEQYF. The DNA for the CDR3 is TGTGCCAGCAGTTTTGGGCAGGGGACCTCCTACGAGCAGTACTTC.